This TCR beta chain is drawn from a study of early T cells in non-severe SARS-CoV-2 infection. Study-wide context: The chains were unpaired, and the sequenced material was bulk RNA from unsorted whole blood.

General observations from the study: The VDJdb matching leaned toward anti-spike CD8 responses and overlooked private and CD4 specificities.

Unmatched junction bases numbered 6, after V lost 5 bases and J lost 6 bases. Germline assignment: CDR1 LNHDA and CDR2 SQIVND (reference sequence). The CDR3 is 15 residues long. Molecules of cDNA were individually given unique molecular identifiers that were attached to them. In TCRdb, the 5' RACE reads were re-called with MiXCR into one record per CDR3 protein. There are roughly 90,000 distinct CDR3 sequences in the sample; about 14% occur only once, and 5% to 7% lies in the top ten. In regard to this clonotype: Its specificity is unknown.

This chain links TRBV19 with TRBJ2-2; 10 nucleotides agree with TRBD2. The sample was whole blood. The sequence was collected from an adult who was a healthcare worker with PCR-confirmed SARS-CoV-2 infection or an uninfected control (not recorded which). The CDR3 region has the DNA TGTGCCAGTAGTTTGCTAGCGGGGGACTCCGGGGAGCTGTTTTTT. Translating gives CASSLLAGDSGELFF.